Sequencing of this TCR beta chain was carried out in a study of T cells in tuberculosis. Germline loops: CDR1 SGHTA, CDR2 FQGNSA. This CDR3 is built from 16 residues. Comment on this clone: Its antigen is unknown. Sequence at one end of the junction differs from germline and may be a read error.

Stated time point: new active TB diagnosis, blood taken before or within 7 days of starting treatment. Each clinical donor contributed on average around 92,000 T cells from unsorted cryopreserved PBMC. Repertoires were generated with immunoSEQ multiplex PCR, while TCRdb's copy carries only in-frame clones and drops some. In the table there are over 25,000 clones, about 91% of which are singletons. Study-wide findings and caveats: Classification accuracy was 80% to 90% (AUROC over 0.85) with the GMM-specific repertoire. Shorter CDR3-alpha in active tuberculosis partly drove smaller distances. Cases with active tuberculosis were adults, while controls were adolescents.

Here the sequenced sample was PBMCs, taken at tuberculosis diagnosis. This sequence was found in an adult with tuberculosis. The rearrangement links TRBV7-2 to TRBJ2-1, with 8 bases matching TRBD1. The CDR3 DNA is TGTGCCAGCACCTTATCTCTGGGACAGGCCTACAATGAGCAGTTCTTC. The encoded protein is CASTLSLGQAYNEQFF.